The rows below give T cell receptor beta chains drawn from one sample of a study of CD8 T cells in Susac syndrome. TCRdb re-called the immunoSEQ multiplex PCR reads through MiXCR, storing one row per CDR3 protein. The table records under 95,000 distinct CDR3 sequences, roughly 94% of them present only once. Sequencing used CD4+ T cells from PBMCs. The source of these receptors is a human donor with Susac syndrome. Both conserved end residues are trimmed from each CDR3.

TRBV20-1,TRBJ2-7,SARDPEWAGAYEQY
TRBV4-1,TRBJ2-3,ASSQAGSDTQY
TRBV20-1,TRBJ2-1,SAGGYTYNEQF
TRBV20-1,TRBJ2-5,SASGETQY
TRBV30,TRBJ2-7,AWIATGGEQY
TRBV7-8,TRBJ1-1,ASSVREGNTEAF
TRBV7-2,TRBJ1-6,ASSPAPLLPLH
TRBV3-1,TRBJ2-7,ASSQRSTEQY
TRBV4-1,TRBJ1-3,ASSQPRVRSGNTIY
TRBV9,TRBJ2-7,ASSEASGGAAY
TRBV9,TRBJ2-2,ASSLQGGELF
TRBV2,TRBJ1-4,ASSDDLGVF
TRBV7-9,TRBJ1-4,ASTPGRANEKLF
TRBV5-8,TRBJ2-3,ASSLGGTGTDTQY
TRBV12-3/TRBV12-4,TRBJ2-3,ASSPTSGGTNTQY
TRBV4-1,TRBJ1-2,ASSPGTGNPHGYT
TRBV12-3/TRBV12-4,TRBJ2-2,ASSLQGRGLAFGNTGELF
TRBV20-1,TRBJ2-7,SANMGQTYEQY
TRBV18,TRBJ2-6,ASSRGQGAAGANVLT
TRBV5-6,TRBJ2-1,ASTSTHRDNFKDEQF
TRBV18,TRBJ2-5,ASSPSQTETQY
TRBV7-2,TRBJ2-7,ASSGAGGPHEQY